These 28 T cell receptor beta chains were all obtained from the same sample, sequenced in a study of OX40 agonist ivuxolimab in advanced cancers. Libraries were prepared by immunoSEQ multiplex PCR; TCRdb keeps only in-frame clonotypes and omits some of them. The data contain some 48,000 clones, approximately 79% of them singletons. The source was CD4+ or CD8+ T cells sorted from blood, collected in a trial of the OX40 agonist ivuxolimab. The receptor source for this set is an adult with an advanced solid tumor such as melanoma, head and neck, liver or kidney cancer.

The CDR3 DNA follows: TGTGCCAGCAGTGAAGACGGAGAAGCTTTCTTT. As protein: CASSEDGEAFF. This sequence joins TRBV2 and TRBJ1-1; D ambiguous. The V end was cut by 1 base, the J end by 8 bases, with 5 bases between. CDR1 and CDR2 from the germline V gene are SNHLY and FYNNEI. CDR3 length equals 11 residues.

This clone came up once. The genes are TRBV30 and TRBJ1-1, with D possibly matching TRBD1 (6 bases). Germline CDR1 GTSNPN, CDR2 SVGIG (reference sequence). The CDR3 is made up of 12 amino acids. V lost 5 bases, J lost 8 bases, and 15 bases lay in between. In DNA form, the CDR3 reads TGTGCCTGGGGGAAGGGGGACATGGAAGCTTTCTTT. Residues: CAWGKGDMEAFF.

This clone was seen a handful of times. The chain has TRBV2 and TRBJ2-1; the match to TRBD1 covers 9 bases. The CDR3 spans 15 residues. From germline, CDR1 is SNHLY and CDR2 FYNNEI. V was pared by 6 bases and J by 6 bases, with 9 bases of the junction left unmatched. The CDR3 is CASSPGTGWRNEQFF. CDR3 coding DNA: TGTGCCAGCAGCCCCGGGACAGGGTGGCGCAATGAGCAGTTCTTC.

This chain's CDR3 is CASSTTGGNEQFF. DNA for the CDR3: TGTGCCAGCTCAACAACAGGGGGCAATGAGCAGTTCTTC. This chain joins TRBV18 and TRBJ2-1; TRBD1 aligns across 8 bases. V trimming: 5 bases; J trimming: 6 bases; junction bases outside the gene matches: 3. The germline V gene has CDR1 KGHSH and CDR2 LQKENI. CDR3 length: 13 amino acids.

The V call is TRBV12-5, the J call TRBJ1-1; D is uncertain. The CDR3 covers 13 residues. The V end lost 2 bases, the J end lost 9 bases, and 13 bases lay between the germline ends. Germline-derived CDR1 and CDR2 are LGHNT and FRNRAP. CDR3 sequence reads: CASGLRKDAQAFF. The CDR3 nucleotides are TGTGCTAGTGGTTTGCGCAAGGACGCACAAGCTTTCTTT. The whole variable domain, remainder taken from reference TRBV12-5 and TRBJ1-1, is DARVTQTPRHKVTEMGQEVTMRCQPILGHNTVFWYRQTMMQGLELLAYFRNRAPLDDSGMPKDRFSAEMPDATLATLKIQPSEPRDSAVYFCASGLRKDAQAFFGQGTRLTVV.

J is TRBJ1-4 and V is TRBV5-4; possibly TRBD1 for D (6 bases). CDR1 and CDR2 (germline): SGHNT, YYREEE (reference sequence). Between the trimmed V and J ends, which lost 0 bases and 12 bases, there was a span of 12 bases. CDR3 size: 13 residues. The CDR3 region has the DNA TGTGCCAGCAGCTTGGAGAGACAGGCGGAACTGTTTTTT. Translating gives CASSLERQAELFF.

The rearrangement joins TRBV5-1 to TRBJ2-1; TRBD2 matches 7 bases. Germline-derived CDR1 and CDR2 are SGHRS and YFSETQ. With 3 bases clipped from V and 6 bases from J, the junction kept 3 bases outside the gene matches. This CDR3 is 13 amino acids long. CDR3 sequence (DNA): TGCGCCAGCAGCTCGGCTAGCGGCAATGAGCAGTTCTTC. This encodes CASSSASGNEQFF.

The rearrangement links TRBV7-8 to TRBJ2-3, with 13 bases aligning to TRBD2. CDR3 size: 16 residues. In germline, CDR1 is SGHVS, CDR2 FQNEAQ. V lost 4 bases, J lost 5 bases, and 6 bases stayed unmatched. The CDR3 DNA reads TGTGCCAGCAGCTCCCGACTAGCGGGAGGTGTAGATACGCAGTATTTT. Residues: CASSSRLAGGVDTQYF. Based on the CDR3 plus reference TRBV7-8 and TRBJ2-3, the full variable domain is GAGVSQSPRYKVAKRGQDVALRCDPISGHVSLFWYQQALGQGPEFLTYFQNEAQLDKSGLPSDRFFAERPEGSVSTLKIQRTQQEDSAVYLCASSSRLAGGVDTQYFGPGTRLTVL.

A word on this clone: The limits of the CDR3 on the DNA are not certain, so only TCRdb's listed CDR3 is given. The J gene is TRBJ1-2, the V gene TRBV27. Inclusive of both ends, the CDR3 amounts to 13 amino acids. Germline CDR1 is MNHEY and CDR2 is SMNVEV (reference sequence). The chain's CDR3 is CASSSTFGNGYTF.

The CDR3 here is CASRLTEFSTDTQYF. The CDR3, as DNA: TGCGCCAGCAGATTGACAGAGTTTAGCACAGATACGCAGTATTTT. The rearrangement joins TRBV10-2 to TRBJ2-3; tentatively, D is TRBD1 (5 bases). There are 15 residues in the CDR3. Germline values: CDR1 WSHSY, CDR2 SAAADI. V lost 6 bases to trimming and J lost 0 bases, with 13 bases between them.

This sequence joins TRBV29-1 and TRBJ2-3; 8 nucleotides agree with TRBD2. Germline V gene sequence: CDR1 SQVTM, CDR2 ANQGSEA. The CDR3 consists of 15 residues. With 4 bases clipped from V and 4 bases from J, the junction kept 10 bases outside the gene matches. For the CDR3, the DNA is TGCAGCGTTGCTGGCGGGAGGCTATCATCAGATACGCAGTATTTT. This codes for CSVAGGRLSSDTQYF.

This chain joins TRBV27 and TRBJ2-1, with D perhaps matching TRBD2 (6 bases). CDR1 and CDR2 (germline): MNHEY, SMNVEV (reference sequence). Trimming shortened V by 2 bases and J by 13 bases, and 15 bases separated the two germline ends. The CDR3 consists of 13 residues. Here the CDR3 DNA reads TGTGCCAGCAGTTTAGCCGGGACTTTCAACCAGTTCTTC. Translating it yields CASSLAGTFNQFF.

The rearrangement joins TRBV19 to TRBJ1-2; no clear D gene. V was shortened by 5 bases and J by 3 bases, with 13 bases between the two germline ends. Germline CDR1 is LNHDA and CDR2 is SQIVND (reference sequence). CDR3 size: 14 residues. For the CDR3, the DNA is TGTGCCAGTAGTTACGGTCAGGAGGACTATGGCTACACCTTC. It codes for CASSYGQEDYGYTF.

The chain links TRBV21-1 to TRBJ2-7; the table's D call, TRBD2, has no DNA check behind it. TRBV21-1 constitutes a pseudogene. The CDR3 covers 11 residues. CDR3 coding DNA: TGTGCCAGCGGGAGAATCTACGAGCAGTACTTC. The encoded protein is CASGRIYEQYF.

This sequence joins TRBV6-4 and TRBJ2-3; no clear D. CDR3 size: 14 residues. V gave up 4 bases and J gave up 1 base, with 9 bases separating them. Per the germline V gene, CDR1 is MRHNA and CDR2 is SNTAGT. In DNA, the CDR3 is TGTGCCAGCAGTGGCCCGGAAGGCACAGATACGCAGTATTTT. This gives the protein CASSGPEGTDTQYF.

The J gene is TRBJ2-7, the V gene TRBV2; 7 nucleotides line up with TRBD1. The CDR3 covers 15 residues. Unmatched junction bases numbered 13, after V lost 6 bases and J lost 5 bases. Per the germline V gene, CDR1 is SNHLY and CDR2 is FYNNEI. The CDR3 bases are TGTGCCAGCAGGTCCCCAGGGGGAAGCTGGGACGAGCAGTACTTC. Its protein product is CASRSPGGSWDEQYF.

This clone was seen more than once but under ten times. The chain employs TRBV19 and TRBJ2-1; TRBD2 aligns across 13 bases. CDR1 LNHDA and CDR2 SQIVND come from the germline V gene (reference sequence). The CDR3 runs 15 residues. The V segment lost 1 base and the J segment 8 bases; nucleotides outside the gene matches: 2. The CDR3 loop reads CASSIGTSGGDEQFF. CDR3 DNA sequence: TGTGCCAGTAGTATAGGAACTAGCGGGGGGGATGAGCAGTTCTTC.

The V call is TRBV9, the J call TRBJ2-5; 7 nucleotides match TRBD1. This CDR3 contains 15 residues. CDR1 is SGDLS and CDR2 is YYNGEE in the germline V gene. The ends lost 2 bases at V and 2 bases at J; junction bases unmatched: 6. This CDR3 is CASSVSGQAQETQYF. CDR3 DNA sequence: TGTGCCAGCAGCGTCTCTGGACAGGCACAAGAGACCCAGTACTTC. The variable domain in full, completed from reference TRBV9 and TRBJ2-5, reads DSGVTQTPKHLITATGQRVTLRCSPRSGDLSVYWYQQSLDQGLQFLIQYYNGEERAKGNILERFSAQQFPDLHSELNLSSLELGDSALYFCASSVSGQAQETQYFGPGTRLLVL.

The chain joins TRBV7-9 to TRBJ1-1; D remains ambiguous. The CDR3 spans 13 residues. V lost 2 bases, J lost 1 base, and 5 bases lay in between. CDR1 is SEHNR and CDR2 is FQNEAQ in the germline V gene (reference sequence). CDR3 DNA sequence: TGTGCCAGCAGCTTAAAAGCGAACACTGAAGCTTTCTTT. This translates into CASSLKANTEAFF.

The gene calls are TRBV20-1 and TRBJ2-7; TRBD2 is a possible D gene (6 bases). CDR1 is DFQATT, CDR2 SNEGSKA, per germline (reference sequence). The CDR3 consists of 10 residues. Trimming removed 6 bases at V and 7 bases at J, with 10 bases between. DNA of the CDR3: TGCAGTGCCCAGACTAGGGAGCAGTACTTC. Translated, it gives CSAQTREQYF.

This clone was seen just once. The rearrangement links TRBV6-1 to TRBJ2-5; D not certain. The CDR3 extends over 13 amino acids. Trimming left V 4 bases short and J 1 base short, with 7 bases between. In germline, CDR1 is MNHNS, CDR2 SASEGT. The CDR3 DNA reads as TGTGCCAGCAGTGGAGGTTTCCAAGAGACCCAGTACTTC. Protein sequence: CASSGGFQETQYF.

V is TRBV5-1 and J is TRBJ2-1, with TRBD2 matching 7 bases. The V gene's germline CDR1 is SGHRS and CDR2 YFSETQ. This CDR3 is built from 16 residues. J was trimmed by 6 bases and V by 1 base; bases with no gene match: 10. The CDR3: CASSLTLSGGPNEQFF. DNA of the CDR3: TGCGCCAGCAGCTTGACGCTGTCGGGAGGCCCCAATGAGCAGTTCTTC.

The chain has TRBV29-1 and TRBJ1-1, with D unresolved. V was shortened by 4 bases and J by 2 bases, with 11 bases between the two germline ends. The CDR3 extends over 13 amino acids. CDR1 and CDR2 (germline): SQVTM, ANQGSEA. The CDR3 loop reads CSVVLNINTEAFF. CDR3 in DNA: TGCAGCGTTGTGTTGAACATCAACACTGAAGCTTTCTTT.

The chain combines TRBV5-5 with TRBJ1-2; the D gene is possibly TRBD1 (6 bases). This CDR3 region has 12 residues. V gave up 4 bases and J gave up 12 bases, with 16 bases separating them. Germline CDR1 reads SGHKS; CDR2 reads YYEKEE (reference sequence). CDR3 bases: TGTGCCAGCAGCCGTCCGGGGGCACGACACACCTTC. Protein sequence: CASSRPGARHTF.

The rearrangement links TRBV5-4 to TRBJ2-1; 8 bases are shared with TRBD2. Germline-derived CDR1 and CDR2 are SGHNT and YYREEE (reference sequence). J lost 6 bases, V lost 4 bases, and 3 bases had no gene match. This CDR3 comprises 13 residues. DNA for the CDR3: TGTGCCAGCAGCGTCGGGACTAGCAATGAGCAGTTCTTC. As protein: CASSVGTSNEQFF.

The chain combines TRBV30 with TRBJ2-1; TRBD2 agrees at 8 bases. V trimming: 1 base; J trimming: 5 bases; junction bases outside the gene matches: 1. The CDR3 totals 13 residues. Germline V gives CDR1 GTSNPN, CDR2 SVGIG (reference sequence). The CDR3 protein is CAWSEAGDNEQFF. The CDR3 DNA sequence: TGTGCCTGGAGTGAAGCGGGAGACAATGAGCAGTTCTTC.

The genes are TRBV5-4 and TRBJ2-5, with TRBD2 as a possible D gene (5 bases). This CDR3 is built from 15 residues. The germline CDR1 and CDR2 sequences are SGHNT and YYREEE (reference sequence). The V end lost 0 bases, the J end lost 5 bases, and 14 bases lay between the germline ends. CDR3 protein: CASSLVPGKRETQYF. CDR3 nucleotide sequence: TGTGCCAGCAGCTTGGTTCCGGGAAAAAGGGAGACCCAGTACTTC. Full variable domain (outside the CDR3, taken from reference TRBV5-4 and TRBJ2-5): ETGVTQSPTHLIKTRGQQVTLRCSSQSGHNTVSWYQQALGQGPQFIFQYYREEENGRGNFPPRFSGLQFPNYSSELNVNALELDDSALYLCASSLVPGKRETQYFGPGTRLLVL.

This clone came up many times. The chain's CDR3 is CASRLPGQGGPEQFF. In DNA, the CDR3 is TGTGCCAGCAGACTACCGGGACAGGGGGGTCCTGAGCAGTTCTTC. The rearrangement joins TRBV5-8 to TRBJ2-1, with 11 bases lining up with TRBD1. CDR3 length equals 15 residues. Germline lookup yields CDR1 SGHTS and CDR2 YDEGEE. V trimming: 5 bases; J trimming: 9 bases; junction bases outside the gene matches: 10.